The sequence of this T cell receptor beta chain was determined in a study of identical twins. A universal primer site was incorporated via template switching, and the cDNA contained unique molecular identifiers. MiXCR was run by TCRdb on the 5' RACE reads, yielding one entry per CDR3 protein. The data hold over 600,000 distinct CDR3 sequences, with less than 25% observed a single time. The CDR3 has 13 amino acids. The V end lost 3 bases, the J end lost 7 bases, and 9 bases lay between the germline ends. CDR1 SNHLY and CDR2 FYNNEI come from the germline V gene. This same sample was also taken into another study, of T cells expressing NK-cell markers. That publication notes: What restricted sorting to alpha-beta TCR T cells in several experiments was an anti-gamma-delta TCR antibody. A handful of donors showed these clonotypes also leading the CD3+CD56-NKG2C+ fraction.

The material sequenced was PBMCs. The receptor was isolated from a woman aged 18-29 years in good health. V and J are TRBV2 and TRBJ2-2; D not resolved. DNA of the CDR3: TGTGCCAGCAGTGAGGGTAATCTCGGGGAGCTGTTTTTT. Its translation is CASSEGNLGELFF.